These T cell receptor beta chains were read from a single sample in a study of blood T cells in healthy people across ages. TCRdb used MiXCR to reprocess the 5' RACE reads, holding one entry per CDR3 protein. Of about 1.1 million distinct CDR3 sequences listed, around two fifths were seen once; the top ten hold under 15%. Sequencing was carried out using blood. These receptors all stem from a man between 18 and 29 years old in good health. Each CDR3 is given with its conserved first and last residue. D genes are given only for firm matches. Clone size is shown for a subset of rows, as once, few, many or a class of expanded clone.

v_gene	d_gene	j_gene	abundance	CDR3nt	CDR3aa
TRBV29-1	NA	TRBJ1-5	NA	TGCAGCGTTACATGGGCTAATCAGCCCCAGCATTTT	CSVTWANQPQHF
TRBV20-1	NA	TRBJ2-1	NA	TGCAGTGCTAGAGTGGTGAATGAGCAGTTCTTC	CSARVVNEQFF
TRBV12-3/TRBV12-4	NA	TRBJ2-7	few	TGTGCCAGCAGTTTCGGCAGGGGTACCTACGAGCAGTACTTC	CASSFGRGTYEQYF
TRBV29-1	NA	TRBJ2-3	many	TGCAGCGCCCGTACAACGGGACGGACTAGCACAGATACGCAGTATTTT	CSARTTGRTSTDTQYF
TRBV12-3/TRBV12-4	TRBD1	TRBJ1-2	few	TGTGCCAGCAGGGGACAGGGAGCTTATGGCTACACCTTC	CASRGQGAYGYTF
TRBV14	NA	TRBJ1-2	many	TGTGCCAGCAGCCAAGATCATCGGTATGGCTACACCTTC	CASSQDHRYGYTF
TRBV3-1	TRBD1	TRBJ1-2	NA	TGTGCCAGCAGCCAAGACCTTACAGGGGCCGATGGCTACACCTTC	CASSQDLTGADGYTF
TRBV5-6	NA	TRBJ1-2	NA	TGTGCCAGCAGCTTGGAGGCCGCGGGACGCCCTATCGTACTGTATGGCTACACCTTC	CASSLEAAGRPIVLYGYTF
TRBV15	NA	TRBJ2-2	NA	TGTGCCACCAGCGAGGGAAGACAGAGCACCGGGGAGCTGTTTTTT	CATSEGRQSTGELFF
TRBV5-1	NA	TRBJ1-6	NA	TGCGCCAGCAGCCGGGACGTAAATTCACCCCTCCACTTT	CASSRDVNSPLHF
TRBV2	NA	TRBJ1-5	NA	TGTGCCAGCGCCGGGCTTCCCAATCAGCCCCAGCATTTT	CASAGLPNQPQHF
TRBV5-5	NA	TRBJ1-1	NA	TGTGCCAGCAGCGGAGCTACAGGGCAGAGCACTGAAGCTTTCTTT	CASSGATGQSTEAFF
TRBV19	NA	TRBJ1-1	NA	TGTGCCACCACATGGCCTTCGGGCACTGAAGCTTTCTTT	CATTWPSGTEAFF
TRBV20-1	NA	TRBJ2-4	NA	TGCAGTGCAGATGGAGGGGAAGCCAAAAACATTCAGTACTTC	CSADGGEAKNIQYF
TRBV6-6	TRBD2	TRBJ2-1	NA	TGTGCCAGCAGCCCAGGCGCGGGGGAAATCCAAGAGACCCAGTTCTTC	CASSPGAGEIQETQFF
TRBV6-2/TRBV6-3	TRBD1	TRBJ1-1	NA	TGTGCCAGCAGTTCCCCGACAGGGCTGAGTGAAGCTTTCTTT	CASSSPTGLSEAFF
TRBV4-3	NA	TRBJ1-2	few	TGCGCCAGCAGCCAAGATAAGATATCTCCGTATGGCTACACCTTC	CASSQDKISPYGYTF
TRBV20-1	NA	TRBJ1-2	NA	TGCAGTGCTGGAGATTTGGTGCAGTCGTCTTTCTATGGCTACACCTTC	CSAGDLVQSSFYGYTF
TRBV5-1	NA	TRBJ2-3	NA	TGCGCCAGCAGCTTGGCCTATGCGGACACAGGCACAGATACGCAGTATTTT	CASSLAYADTGTDTQYF
TRBV2	NA	TRBJ2-7	NA	TGTGCCAGCAGTGAAGACTCCTCGGCCGACGAGCAGTACTTC	CASSEDSSADEQYF
TRBV10-3	NA	TRBJ2-1	NA	TGTGCCATCAGGGGGGTAGTCAATGAGCAGTTCTTC	CAIRGVVNEQFF
TRBV6-1	NA	TRBJ1-1	many	TGTGCCAGCAGTGAACTGTTACAAAAGGCTTTCTTT	CASSELLQKAFF
TRBV7-2	NA	TRBJ2-3	NA	TGTGCCAGCAGCTTAGTATTTACAGGGTTGACAGATACGCAGTATTTT	CASSLVFTGLTDTQYF
TRBV4-1	NA	TRBJ1-1	NA	TGCGCCAGCAGCCAGGCGGGGGGATTGAACACTGAAGCTTTCTTT	CASSQAGGLNTEAFF
TRBV12-5	NA	TRBJ2-3	few	TGTGCTAGTGGTTCGTCAGGCGGGTTCACAGATACGCAGTATTTT	CASGSSGGFTDTQYF